These T cell receptor beta chains were read from a single sample in a study of glioma-infiltrating T cells. In TCRdb, the multiplex PCR reads were re-called with MiXCR into one record per CDR3 protein. The table shows about 410,000 distinct CDR3 sequences, with less than 50% occurring only once. Sequencing was carried out using glioma tissue, nonneoplastic brain tissue, or PBMCs (not recorded which). Receptors originate from a human donor with low-grade glioma or glioblastoma, undergoing nonglioma brain surgery, or in good health (not recorded which). Both conserved end residues are part of each CDR3. D genes are given only for firm matches. Rows give clone size only sometimes, using once, few, many, or a class for an expanded clone.

d_gene	len	v_gene	j_gene	abundance	CDR3nt	CDR3aa
NA	14	TRBV7-2	TRBJ2-3	NA	TGTACCAGCAGCTTAGAGGGCCCTGTGGATACGCAGTATTTT	CTSSLEGPVDTQYF
TRBD1	14	TRBV25-1	TRBJ2-7	NA	TGTGCCAGCGGAAAACCGGGACAGGGGTACGAGCAGTACTTC	CASGKPGQGYEQYF
TRBD1	14	TRBV7-7	TRBJ2-1	many	TGTGCTAGCAGCACGTCGACAGGGGACAATGAGCAGTTCTTC	CASSTSTGDNEQFF
NA	13	TRBV27	TRBJ2-7	many	TGTGCCAGCAGTGCAGGGGGGTCATACGAGCAGTACTTC	CASSAGGSYEQYF
TRBD2	12	TRBV7-3	TRBJ2-1	few	TGTGCCAGCAGCTCAGCGGGAGGGGAGCAGTTCTTC	CASSSAGGEQFF
TRBD2	18	TRBV7-2	TRBJ2-7	NA	TGTGCCAGCAGCTACCGGACTAGCGGGAGTGGTTATTCCTACGAGCAGTACTTC	CASSYRTSGSGYSYEQYF
TRBD1	14	TRBV24-1	TRBJ2-5	few	TGTGCCACCAGTGACCGGACAGGGGGAGAGACCCAGTACTTC	CATSDRTGGETQYF
NA	12	TRBV11-2	TRBJ2-1	NA	TGTGCCAGCAGCCCAGGACGCGATGAGCAGTTCTTC	CASSPGRDEQFF
TRBD2	16	TRBV4-1	TRBJ2-1	NA	TGCGCCAGCATCCAAGACTTGCGGGAGGGCCGTAATGAGCAGTTCTTC	CASIQDLREGRNEQFF
NA	17	TRBV28	TRBJ2-1	few	TGTGCCAGCAGTTTTTATCTGGTTGCGGGCTCCTACAATGAGCAGTTCTTC	CASSFYLVAGSYNEQFF
NA	13	TRBV10-3	TRBJ2-7	NA	TGTGCCATCAGGAGGGATGAGTTCTACGAGCAGTGCTTC	CAIRRDEFYEQCF
NA	15	TRBV27	TRBJ1-2	NA	TGTGCCAGCAGCCCTCTGGAGCACTCTAACTATGGCTACACCTTC	CASSPLEHSNYGYTF
NA	14	TRBV20-1	TRBJ1-1	NA	TGCAGTGCTAGGGCTCGTCTACTGAACACTGAAGCTTTCTTT	CSARARLLNTEAFF
NA	16	TRBV6-2/TRBV6-3	TRBJ2-7	many	TGTGCCAGCAGACACCCAGTGGGGAAGAGCTCCTACGAGCAGTACTTC	CASRHPVGKSSYEQYF
NA	16	TRBV7-2	TRBJ2-7	few	TGTGCCAGCAGCTTAAGGGCGATGGCGGCCACCTACGAGCAGTACTTC	CASSLRAMAATYEQYF
NA	14	TRBV20-1	TRBJ2-7	NA	TGCAGTGCTCGCGGAGGGAGTCGGGCCTACGAGCAGTACTTC	CSARGGSRAYEQYF
TRBD1	13	TRBV6-6	TRBJ1-2	NA	TGTGCCACCAGATTGGACAGGAACTATGGCTACACCTTC	CATRLDRNYGYTF
TRBD1	16	TRBV28	TRBJ2-7	NA	TGTGCCAGCAGCCCCACTTCACAAGCAGGGGGCTACGAGCAGTACTTC	CASSPTSQAGGYEQYF
TRBD2	13	TRBV20-1	TRBJ2-7	NA	TGCAGTCCCCGCGGGGGGATTTCCTACGAGCAGTACTTC	CSPRGGISYEQYF
NA	14	TRBV20-1	TRBJ1-5	NA	TGCAGTGCTAGAGATCAGTTTGGAAACCAGCCCCAGCATTTT	CSARDQFGNQPQHF
TRBD1	13	TRBV28	TRBJ1-1	NA	TGTGCCGGACAGGGAGGGCTGAACACTGAAGCTTTCTTT	CAGQGGLNTEAFF
NA	15	TRBV12-3/TRBV12-4	TRBJ1-1	NA	TGTGCCAGCAGTCCCCGGTCAGGGGAGGAGGGGGAAGCTTTCTTT	CASSPRSGEEGEAFF
NA	16	TRBV7-3	TRBJ1-3	NA	TGTGCCAGCAGCTTAGCCCTCCAAACGCCCGGAAACACCATATATTTT	CASSLALQTPGNTIYF
NA	14	TRBV19	TRBJ1-3	NA	TGTGCCAGTAGTATGGACAACTCTGGAAACACCATATATTTT	CASSMDNSGNTIYF
NA	16	TRBV27	TRBJ2-2	NA	TGTGCCAGCAGTTTCTTAGCGTTCGCGAACATCGGGGAGCTGTTTTTT	CASSFLAFANIGELFF
NA	14	TRBV2	TRBJ2-3	few	TGTGCCAGCAGAGAACTAAGGGACTCCTGGACGCAGTATTTT	CASRELRDSWTQYF
TRBD1	16	TRBV6-2/TRBV6-3	TRBJ2-2	NA	TGTGCCAGCAGTTACTGGACAGGGGCGCTGGCCGGGGAGCTGTTTTTT	CASSYWTGALAGELFF
TRBD1	17	TRBV28	TRBJ2-7	NA	TGTGCCAGCAGTTTTCTGATTAGGGGACAGGGGGCTGAGGATACGTACTTC	CASSFLIRGQGAEDTYF
NA	15	TRBV6-4	TRBJ2-3	once	TGTGCCAGCAGTCTCGGTTGGGAGCCCACAGATAAGCAGTATTTT	CASSLGWEPTDKQYF
NA	12	TRBV20-1	TRBJ2-7	many	TGCAGTGCTGGGGGGACAGCCTACGAGCAGTACTTC	CSAGGTAYEQYF
NA	15	TRBV12-3/TRBV12-4	TRBJ1-2	NA	TGTGCCAGCAGTCCTAAGGCGGGCAGAAGCAATGGCTACACCTTC	CASSPKAGRSNGYTF
NA	12	TRBV12-3/TRBV12-4	TRBJ1-5	few	TGTGCCAGCAGTCCGAAAGGGGACTTGCGGCATTTT	CASSPKGDLRHF
TRBD2	14	TRBV12-3/TRBV12-4	TRBJ2-5	NA	TGTGCCAGCATTTCCGGACTAGCGGGGCAGACCCAGTACTTC	CASISGLAGQTQYF
NA	15	TRBV20-1	TRBJ1-2	many	TGCAGTGCTAGAGATCAAACGGCATCTAACTATGGCTACACCTTC	CSARDQTASNYGYTF
TRBD2	15	TRBV28	TRBJ2-1	many	TGTGCCAGCAGTTTATCACTAGCGGGAACCGGACGGCAGTTCTTC	CASSLSLAGTGRQFF
NA	15	TRBV5-4	TRBJ2-7	NA	TGTGCCAGCAGCTTGGGACAGCGACCCTCCTACGAGCAGTACTTC	CASSLGQRPSYEQYF
NA	13	TRBV7-3	TRBJ1-1	NA	TGTGCCAGCAGCTTAATGGGGGGAACTGAAGCTTTCTTT	CASSLMGGTEAFF
NA	12	TRBV15	TRBJ2-7	NA	TGTGCCACCAGCAGAGATCAGGGCCAGGCGTACTTC	CATSRDQGQAYF
TRBD2	12	TRBV20-1	TRBJ2-7	many	TGCAGTACTAGCGGGAGAACCTACGAGCAGTACTTC	CSTSGRTYEQYF
TRBD1	16	TRBV6-1	TRBJ2-7	many	TGTGCCAGCAGTGACGAGGTGGGGACAGGGCCCTACGAGCAGTACTTC	CASSDEVGTGPYEQYF